The 17 T cell receptor beta chains below were found in one sample sequenced in a study of Ad26.COV2.S vaccination and SARS-CoV-2 variants. Treatment specified: 15 to 20 received Ad26.COV2.S at low or high dose, single or two shots; roughly five received placebo; per-sample allocation not given. Samples were taken on day 63 after the first vaccine or placebo injection. Data came from immunoSEQ multiplex PCR; TCRdb stores just in-frame clones and leaves some out. The sample holds 400,000 to 500,000 clones, around 89% seen once. The input for sequencing was peripheral blood, taken in a trial of Ad26.COV2.S vaccine versus placebo. Every receptor here comes from a person aged 18-60 years who received the Ad26.COV2.S COVID-19 vaccine or a placebo.

This chain connects TRBV5-4 to TRBJ2-2; D ambiguous. CDR1 and CDR2 from the germline V gene are SGHNT and YYREEE (reference sequence). Trimming took off 2 bases at V and 1 base at J, with 3 bases between the two ends. This CDR3 spans 13 amino acids. The CDR3 bases are TGTGCCAGCAGCTTCGGGAACACCGGGGAGCTGTTTTTT. This translates into CASSFGNTGELFF.

The CDR3 coding sequence is TGTGCCAGCAGCTTAGGAGGGTATAATTCACCCCTCCACTTT. Amino acids: CASSLGGYNSPLHF. The gene calls are TRBV5-5 and TRBJ1-6; D gene ambiguous. Germline lookup yields CDR1 SGHKS and CDR2 YYEKEE (reference sequence). The CDR3 consists of 14 residues. V was shortened by 2 bases and J by 4 bases, with 7 bases between the two germline ends.

This clone has a handful of counts. One end of the junction varies from germline; a read error may be responsible. The chain employs TRBV6-1 and TRBJ2-6; 8 bases are a match to TRBD1. Germline CDR1 reads MNHNS; CDR2 reads SASEGT. The CDR3 runs 15 residues. The DNA for the CDR3 is TGTGCCAGCACTGAACAGGGGGCTGGGGCCAACGTCCTGACTTTC. This sequence encodes CASTEQGAGANVLTF.

The V and J genes are TRBV18 and TRBJ2-7; D gene ambiguous. From germline, CDR1 is KGHSH and CDR2 LQKENI. Trimming pared 4 bases from V and 5 bases from J, leaving 12 bases between. This CDR3 contains 13 residues. The CDR3 protein is CASSRGVRDEQYF. The CDR3 coding sequence is TGTGCCAGCTCACGAGGCGTTAGGGACGAGCAGTACTTC.

V gene TRBV9 combines with J gene TRBJ2-4, with 12 positions matching TRBD2. V lost 2 bases to trimming and J lost 8 bases; unmatched junction nucleotides: 8. The V gene's germline CDR1 is SGDLS and CDR2 YYNGEE. The CDR3 extends over 16 amino acids. The CDR3 DNA is TGTGCCAGCAGCGTGCTAGCGGGGGGGCTGAATGACATTCAGTACTTC. The encoded protein is CASSVLAGGLNDIQYF.

The rearrangement links TRBV6-1 to TRBJ2-7, with D possibly matching TRBD2 (5 bases). The CDR3 has 14 amino acids. Germline lookup yields CDR1 MNHNS and CDR2 SASEGT. V lost 2 bases and J lost 2, with 10 bases in between. The CDR3 sequence is CASSELRVAYEQYF. The CDR3, as DNA: TGTGCCAGCAGTGAACTGAGGGTGGCCTACGAGCAGTACTTC.

This clone occurred once. The genes are TRBV7-2 and TRBJ2-7; TRBD1 matches at 8 bases. J was trimmed by 4 bases and V by 4 bases; bases with no gene match: 6. Germline V gene sequence: CDR1 SGHTA, CDR2 FQGNSA. The CDR3 totals 14 residues. CDR3 DNA sequence: TGTGCCAGCAGCTCCGGGACAGGTCCTTACGAGCAGTACTTC. Protein sequence: CASSSGTGPYEQYF.

The rearrangement uses TRBV4-3 and TRBJ2-7, with TRBD2 as a possible D gene (6 bases). The germline V and J ends were trimmed by 0 bases and 1 base, with 19 bases remaining between them. CDR1 and CDR2 from the germline V gene are LGHNA and YSLEER. This CDR3 is 18 amino acids long. The chain's CDR3 is CASSQDKRVAANSYEQYF. CDR3 nucleotides: TGCGCCAGCAGCCAAGATAAGAGGGTAGCGGCAAATTCCTACGAGCAGTACTTC.

This chain connects TRBV15 to TRBJ2-7; TRBD1 or TRBD2 may be the D gene (6 bases each). V lost 3 bases and J lost 3, with 15 bases in between. Germline V gene data show CDR1 as LNHNV and CDR2 as YYDKDF (reference sequence). This CDR3 comprises 15 residues. CDR3 bases: TGTGCCACCAGCAGTTGGGGGGCCCAGGGCTACGAGCAGTACTTC. Protein product: CATSSWGAQGYEQYF.

The DNA for the CDR3 is TGTGCCAGCAGCGGAGAGTACAATGAGCAGTTCTTC. It translates to CASSGEYNEQFF. V gene TRBV9 combines with J gene TRBJ2-1; D gene ambiguous. Trimming left V 3 bases short and J 4 bases short, with 5 bases between. The length of the CDR3 is 12 residues. From germline, CDR1 is SGDLS and CDR2 YYNGEE.

The chain joins TRBV4-1 to TRBJ2-3, with D possibly being TRBD1 or TRBD2 (7 bases each). This CDR3 contains 16 residues. Trimming removed 3 bases at V and 2 bases at J, with 15 bases between. The germline CDR1 and CDR2 sequences are MGHRA and YSYEKL. The CDR3 reads CASSHRQGGYTDTQYF. In DNA, the CDR3 is TGCGCCAGCAGCCACAGACAGGGAGGGTACACAGATACGCAGTATTTT.

The rearrangement joins TRBV18 to TRBJ2-5; no clear D. The V end lost 2 bases, the J end lost 1 base, and 11 bases lay between the germline ends. The CDR3 sequence is 15 residues long. CDR1 and CDR2 from the germline V gene are KGHSH and LQKENI. CDR3: CASSPASGVQETQYF. In DNA, the CDR3 is TGTGCCAGCTCACCAGCATCTGGGGTCCAAGAGACCCAGTACTTC.

The V and J genes are TRBV3-1 (or the pseudogene TRBV3-2) and TRBJ2-7, with 9 bases matching TRBD1. CDR1 is LGHDT and CDR2 is YNNKEL in the germline V gene (reference sequence). CDR3 length: 14 amino acids. J gave up 3 bases and V 3 bases, and 3 bases lay outside the gene matches. CDR3 in amino acids: CASSQGQGLYEQYF. The CDR3 DNA reads as TGTGCCAGCAGCCAGGGACAGGGACTCTACGAGCAGTACTTC.

The V and J genes are TRBV30 and TRBJ1-6; a weak D match, TRBD1 (5 bases). Looked up from germline, CDR1 is GTSNPN and CDR2 is SVGIG (reference sequence). The CDR3 consists of 15 residues. V was shortened by 1 base and J by 5 bases, with 12 bases between the two germline ends. The CDR3 protein is CAWSGTGRDNSPLHF. The DNA of the CDR3 is TGTGCCTGGAGTGGTACAGGTAGAGATAATTCACCCCTCCACTTT.

The gene calls are TRBV9 and TRBJ1-2, with a weak D call TRBD1 (6 bases). Trimming left V 0 bases short and J 6 bases short, with 15 bases between. The CDR3 runs 15 residues. Germline lookup yields CDR1 SGDLS and CDR2 YYNGEE. The CDR3: CASSVGWGAQDGYTF. Here the CDR3 DNA reads TGTGCCAGCAGCGTAGGATGGGGGGCGCAAGATGGCTACACCTTC.

The chain is built from TRBV11-2 and TRBJ2-5; D may be TRBD1 (6 bases). Germline V gives CDR1 SGHAT, CDR2 FQNNGV. V dropped 5 bases and J dropped 4 bases, with 20 bases sitting between them. The CDR3 is 16 residues long. The CDR3 nucleotides are TGTGCCAGCAGCGAACCTTTCCGGGACAAAGTAGAGACCCAGTACTTC. Its protein is CASSEPFRDKVETQYF. The variable domain in full, with the rest retrieved from reference TRBV11-2 and TRBJ2-5, is EAGVAQSPRYKIIEKRQSVAFWCNPISGHATLYWYQQILGQGPKLLIQFQNNGVVDDSQLPKDRFSAERLKGVDSTLKIQPAKLEDSAVYLCASSEPFRDKVETQYFGPGTRLLVL.

The chain combines TRBV28 with TRBJ2-5; possibly TRBD1 or TRBD2 for D (5 bases each). The CDR3 contains 16 residues. In germline, CDR1 is MDHEN, CDR2 SYDVKM. Trimming pared 3 bases from V and 2 bases from J, leaving 16 bases between. CDR3: CASSFSGRLRQETQYF. DNA of the CDR3: TGTGCCAGCAGTTTTTCGGGGCGCCTTAGACAAGAGACCCAGTACTTC.